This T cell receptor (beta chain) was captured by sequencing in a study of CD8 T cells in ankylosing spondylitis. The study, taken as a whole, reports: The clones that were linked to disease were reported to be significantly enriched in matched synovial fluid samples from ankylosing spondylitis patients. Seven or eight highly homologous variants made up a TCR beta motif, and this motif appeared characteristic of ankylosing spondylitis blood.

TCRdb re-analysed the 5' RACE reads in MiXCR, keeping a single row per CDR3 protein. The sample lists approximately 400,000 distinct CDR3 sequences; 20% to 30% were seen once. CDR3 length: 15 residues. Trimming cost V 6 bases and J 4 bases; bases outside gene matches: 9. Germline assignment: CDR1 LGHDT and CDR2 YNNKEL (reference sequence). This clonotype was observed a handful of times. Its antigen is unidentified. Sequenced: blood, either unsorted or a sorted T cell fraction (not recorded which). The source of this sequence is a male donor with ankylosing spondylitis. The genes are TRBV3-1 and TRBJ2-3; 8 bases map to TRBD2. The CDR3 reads CASRPYSGSSDTQYF. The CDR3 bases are TGTGCCAGCAGGCCCTACAGCGGGAGCTCAGATACGCAGTATTTT.